What follows are 17 T cell receptor beta chains derived from one specimen sequenced in a study of blood T cell repertoires in COVID-19. Data came from immunoSEQ multiplex PCR; TCRdb stores just in-frame clones and leaves some out. The sample consists of 400,000 to 500,000 clones, approximately 88% of them appearing once. Sample: PBMCs or T cells enriched from blood (not recorded which). The receptors originated from a woman between 40 and 50 years old who had recovered from COVID-19.

This chain connects TRBV10-3 to TRBJ1-5; D ambiguous. Trimming left V 5 bases short and J 3 bases short, with 8 bases between. Germline-derived CDR1 and CDR2 are ENHRY and SYGVKD. This CDR3 contains 13 residues. CDR3 residues: CAISLTVNQPQHF. The CDR3 DNA reads as TGTGCCATCAGTCTTACGGTCAATCAGCCCCAGCATTTT.

V and J are TRBV19 and TRBJ1-2; 10 bases agree with TRBD1. The V and J ends lost 5 bases and 1 base, in that order; junction bases with no gene match: 10. The CDR3 sequence is 17 residues long. Germline V gene sequence: CDR1 LNHDA, CDR2 SQIVND (reference sequence). CDR3 residues: CASSYGQGVYGNYGYTF. Here the CDR3 DNA reads TGTGCCAGTAGTTATGGACAGGGGGTTTACGGTAACTATGGCTACACCTTC.

In DNA form, the CDR3 reads TGTGCCAGCAGCGTTGGACAGGGGGGCTATGACGAGCAGTACTTC. It codes for CASSVGQGGYDEQYF. The rearrangement uses TRBV9 and TRBJ2-7; 10 bases align to TRBD1. Germline trimming cut 2 bases from V and 5 bases from J; bases unmatched to any gene: 7. The CDR3 loop spans 15 amino acids. The germline gives CDR1 SGDLS, CDR2 YYNGEE.

The chain uses TRBV6-5 and TRBJ2-7; tentatively, D is TRBD1 (6 bases). The CDR3 length is 14 residues. Per germline, CDR1 MNHEY and CDR2 SVGAGI. V lost 8 bases, J lost 3 bases, and 17 bases lay in between. CDR3 DNA: TGTGCCAGCGCTGACAGGACAGCCAGCTACGAGCAGTACTTC. Protein: CASADRTASYEQYF.

This clone was picked up one time. The V call is TRBV9, the J call TRBJ2-2; no clear D gene. This CDR3 contains 14 residues. The V gene lost 4 bases and the J gene lost 6 bases, with 13 bases spanning the gap. Germline CDR1 and CDR2: SGDLS and YYNGEE. The CDR3 nucleotides read TGTGCCAGCAGCTTCTCCTCGTCCGCCGGGGAGCTGTTTTTT. Protein product: CASSFSSSAGELFF.

The chain combines TRBV7-9 with TRBJ2-1, with a weak D call TRBD2 (6 bases). The V end lost 5 bases, the J end lost 0 bases, and 14 bases lay between the germline ends. The CDR3 sequence is 16 residues long. Germline CDR1 reads SEHNR; CDR2 reads FQNEAQ (reference sequence). CDR3 sequence (DNA): TGTGCCAGCAGCACCACTAGCCGCAACTCCTACAATGAGCAGTTCTTC. Translated, it gives CASSTTSRNSYNEQFF.

V is TRBV19 and J is TRBJ1-5; D not resolved. Germline-derived CDR1 and CDR2 are LNHDA and SQIVND (reference sequence). The CDR3 runs to 12 residues. The germline V and J ends were trimmed by 4 bases and 5 bases, with 6 bases remaining between them. The CDR3 DNA follows: TGTGCCAGTAGTAGCGGCTATCAGCCCCAGCATTTT. It yields the protein CASSSGYQPQHF. The whole variable domain, filled in from reference TRBV19 and TRBJ1-5, reads DGGITQSPKYLFRKEGQNVTLSCEQNLNHDAMYWYRQDPGQGLRLIYYSQIVNDFQKGDIAEGYSVSREKKESFPLTVTSAQKNPTAFYLCASSSGYQPQHFGDGTRLSIL.

This clone came up a few times. CDR3 nucleotide sequence: TGCAGCGTTGCCACCGCGCTCCAAAACGGCTACACCTTC. It yields the protein CSVATALQNGYTF. V and J are TRBV29-1 and TRBJ1-2; D is unclear. Germline CDR1 reads SQVTM; CDR2 reads ANQGSEA. With 4 bases removed from V and 8 bases from J, the gap between germline ends came to 17 bases. The CDR3 spans 13 residues.

This clone has only one observation. This chain connects TRBV4-3 to TRBJ1-2, with D unresolved. The ends were cut back, 1 base at V and 8 bases at J, with 14 bases in the middle. This CDR3 comprises 14 residues. CDR1 is LGHNA and CDR2 is YSLEER in the germline V gene. The CDR3 region is CASSQGAPLFGYTF. For the CDR3, the DNA is TGCGCCAGCAGCCAAGGGGCCCCCCTCTTCGGCTACACCTTC.

This clone was picked up a small number of times. Mismatch with germline at one junction end may stem from a read error. The chain has TRBV3-1 (or the pseudogene TRBV3-2) and TRBJ1-3, with a tentative D call TRBD1 (5 bases). The germline V gene encodes CDR1 LGHDT and CDR2 YNNKEL (reference sequence). This CDR3 is built from 14 residues. The CDR3 sequence is CASSQDRGVVQAHF. The CDR3 DNA follows: TGTGCCAGCAGCCAAGATAGGGGCGTCGTACAGGCTCATTTT.

The CDR3 coding sequence is TGTGCCAGCAGCCAAACCCGAACAGGGGCCTCTGGAAACACCATATATTTT. It codes for CASSQTRTGASGNTIYF. The rearrangement joins TRBV25-1 to TRBJ1-3; 7 bases are a match to TRBD1. V was clipped by 6 bases and J by 0 bases; unmatched bases: 11. Germline values: CDR1 MGHDK, CDR2 SYGVNS. CDR3 length equals 17 residues.

The J gene is TRBJ1-1, the V gene TRBV29-1, with TRBD1 matching over 8 bases. CDR1 and CDR2 (germline): SQVTM, ANQGSEA. The ends lost 7 bases at V and 4 bases at J; junction bases unmatched: 5. This CDR3 is built from 12 residues. CDR3 bases: TGCAGCGCCAACAGGGGGATCACTGAAGCTTTCTTT. It specifies CSANRGITEAFF. Based on the CDR3 plus reference TRBV29-1 and TRBJ1-1, the full variable domain is SAVISQKPSRDICQRGTSLTIQCQVDSQVTMMFWYRQQPGQSLTLIATANQGSEATYESGFVIDKFPISRPNLTFSTLTVSNMSPEDSSIYLCSANRGITEAFFGQGTRLTVV.

The V call is TRBV24-1, the J call TRBJ2-7, with 10 bases aligning to TRBD1. This CDR3 has 19 amino acids. CDR1 is KGHDR and CDR2 is SFDVKD in the germline V gene. Losses at the gene ends were 1 base for V and 0 bases for J; bases not matched to a gene: 11. CDR3 coding DNA: TGTGCCACCAGTGATTTCTCCATTACGACAGGGGGCTTCTCCTACGAGCAGTACTTC. It is translated as CATSDFSITTGGFSYEQYF.

The chain joins TRBV27 to TRBJ2-2; D is unclear. The CDR3 length is 14 residues. Germline CDR1 MNHEY, CDR2 SMNVEV (reference sequence). V was trimmed by 8 bases and J by 0 bases, leaving 10 bases between them. CDR3 residues: CASQYQTNTGELFF. CDR3 sequence (DNA): TGTGCCAGCCAGTACCAAACGAACACCGGGGAGCTGTTTTTT.

The gene calls are TRBV11-3 and TRBJ2-2; D gene uncertain. With 0 bases removed from V and 0 bases from J, the gap between germline ends came to 17 bases. CDR1 and CDR2 (germline): SGHNT, YENEEA. The CDR3 consists of 19 residues. This CDR3 is CASSLDRLMGFSNTGELFF. The DNA for the CDR3 is TGTGCCAGCAGCTTAGATCGGCTTATGGGCTTCTCGAACACCGGGGAGCTGTTTTTT.

The chain joins TRBV7-2 to TRBJ1-4, with D perhaps TRBD1 (5 bases). This CDR3 region has 14 residues. Germline values: CDR1 SGHTA, CDR2 FQGNSA. Trimming pared 1 base from V and 11 bases from J, leaving 14 bases between. The CDR3 DNA sequence: TGTGCCAGCAGCTTAGATTCAGGGTTGGCCAAACTGTTTTTT. It is translated as CASSLDSGLAKLFF. Supplemented by reference TRBV7-2 and TRBJ1-4, the full variable domain reads GAGVSQSPSNKVTEKGKDVELRCDPISGHTALYWYRQSLGQGLEFLIYFQGNSAPDKSGLPSDRFSAERTGGSVSTLTIQRTQQEDSAVYLCASSLDSGLAKLFFGSGTQLSVL.

The chain uses TRBV6-2 or TRBV6-3 and TRBJ2-6; possibly TRBD1 for D (5 bases). V was trimmed by 4 bases and J by 0 bases, leaving 10 bases between them. The CDR3 has 16 amino acids. CDR1 is MNHEY, CDR2 SVGEGT, per germline. Written as DNA, the CDR3 is TGTGCCAGCAGTTCACAGGAGTTCTCTGGGGCCAACGTCCTGACTTTC. It translates to CASSSQEFSGANVLTF.